The sequence of this T cell receptor beta chain was determined in a study of beta chain features in type 1 diabetes. The investigators reverse transcribed all of the isolated RNA, so they sequenced expressed TCRB transcripts. Sequencing used immunoSEQ multiplex PCR; TCRdb keeps in-frame clones, though not all of them. Counted here are around 360,000 clones, around 12% occurring once; the ten biggest clones make up approximately 0.01%. Study-level results: When Type 1 diabetes patients were examined, their TCRB CDR3s proved moderately but significantly shorter in all four CD4+ subsets.

V shed 2 bases, J shed 2 bases, and the junction held 6 bases outside the gene matches. CDR1 and CDR2 (germline): LNHDA, SQIVND (reference sequence). The CDR3 extends over 16 amino acids. With regard to this clone: The antigen remains undetermined.

The receptor's source is a woman younger than 30 with type 1 diabetes. The gene calls are TRBV19 and TRBJ2-1; the match to TRBD2 covers 7 bases. What was sequenced was naive CD4+ T cells from blood. CDR3 residues: CASSIRPRGTYNEQFF. In nucleotides, the CDR3 is TGTGCCAGTAGTATACGGCCGCGGGGGACCTACAATGAGCAGTTCTTC.